The sequence of this T cell receptor beta chain was determined in a study of beta chain features in type 1 diabetes. The study, taken as a whole, reports: A potential PCR bias toward shorter templates would be equal in patient and control samples. Across all four CD4+ subsets, people with type 1 diabetes showed modestly shorter TCRB CDR3s.

Isolated RNA was reverse transcribed in full, so expressed TCRB transcripts were sequenced. This table comes from immunoSEQ multiplex PCR, and its TCRdb copy is limited to in-frame clones, with some not included. The data contain 680,000 or so clones, 10% to 15% of them singletons. On average, the one heparinised blood draw given by each donor was around 110 mL. The authors sorted CD4+ naive, central memory, regulatory and stem cell-like memory cells via CD45RO/CCR7/CD25/CD127/CD95/CD27. To note about this clone: Its antigen remains unidentified. The sample holds other DNA sequences that translate to the same CDR3.

CDR1 and CDR2 (germline): MNHEY, SVGAGI. This CDR3 has 15 amino acids. The V segment lost 0 bases and the J segment 1 base; nucleotides outside the gene matches: 0. V is TRBV6-5 and J is TRBJ1-5; 7 bases are shared with TRBD1. The TCR was taken from a man aged 18 to 35 with type 1 diabetes. Source material: naive CD4+ T cells from blood. The CDR3: CASSYSGQSNQPQHF. The CDR3 DNA is TGTGCCAGCAGTTACTCGGGACAGAGCAATCAGCCCCAGCATTTT.